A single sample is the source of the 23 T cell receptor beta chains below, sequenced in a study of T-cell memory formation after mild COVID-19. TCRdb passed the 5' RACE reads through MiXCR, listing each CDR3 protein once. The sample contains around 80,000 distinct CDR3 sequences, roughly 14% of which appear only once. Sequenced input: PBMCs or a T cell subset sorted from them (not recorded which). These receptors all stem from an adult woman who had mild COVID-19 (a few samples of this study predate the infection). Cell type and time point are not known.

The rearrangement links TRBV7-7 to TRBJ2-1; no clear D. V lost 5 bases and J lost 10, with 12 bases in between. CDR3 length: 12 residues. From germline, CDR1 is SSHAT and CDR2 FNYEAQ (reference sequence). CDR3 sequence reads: CASSGESGEQFF. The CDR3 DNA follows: TGTGCCAGCAGCGGGGAATCGGGCGAGCAGTTCTTC.

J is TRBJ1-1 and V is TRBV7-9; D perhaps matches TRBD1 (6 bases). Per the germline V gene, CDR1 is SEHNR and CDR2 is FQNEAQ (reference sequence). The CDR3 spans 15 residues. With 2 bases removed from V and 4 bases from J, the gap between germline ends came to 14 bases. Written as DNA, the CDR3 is TGTGCCAGCAGCTTATCGGGCAGGGGAGTCACTGAAGCTTTCTTT. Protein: CASSLSGRGVTEAFF.

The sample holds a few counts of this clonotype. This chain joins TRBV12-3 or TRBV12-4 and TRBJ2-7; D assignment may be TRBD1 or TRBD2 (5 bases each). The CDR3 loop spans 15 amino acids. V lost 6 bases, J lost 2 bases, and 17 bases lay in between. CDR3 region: CASRMTRDLTYEQYF. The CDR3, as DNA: TGTGCCAGCAGGATGACCCGGGACCTCACCTACGAGCAGTACTTC.

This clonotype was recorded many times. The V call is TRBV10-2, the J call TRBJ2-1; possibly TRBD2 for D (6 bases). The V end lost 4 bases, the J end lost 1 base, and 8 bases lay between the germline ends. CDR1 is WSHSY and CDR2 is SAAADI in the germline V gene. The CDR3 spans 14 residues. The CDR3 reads CASSGGTSYNEQFF. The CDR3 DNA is TGCGCCAGCAGTGGCGGGACTTCCTACAATGAGCAGTTCTTC.

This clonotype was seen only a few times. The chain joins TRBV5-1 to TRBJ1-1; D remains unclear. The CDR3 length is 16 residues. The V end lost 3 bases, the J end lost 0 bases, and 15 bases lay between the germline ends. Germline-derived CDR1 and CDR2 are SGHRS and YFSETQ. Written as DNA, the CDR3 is TGCGCCAGCAGCTCGTCCGGATCCTGGATGAACACTGAAGCTTTCTTT. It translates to CASSSSGSWMNTEAFF. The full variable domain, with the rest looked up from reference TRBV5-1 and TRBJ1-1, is KAGVTQTPRYLIKTRGQQVTLSCSPISGHRSVSWYQQTPGQGLQFLFEYFSETQRNKGNFPGRFSGRQFSNSRSEMNVSTLELGDSALYLCASSSSGSWMNTEAFFGQGTRLTVV.

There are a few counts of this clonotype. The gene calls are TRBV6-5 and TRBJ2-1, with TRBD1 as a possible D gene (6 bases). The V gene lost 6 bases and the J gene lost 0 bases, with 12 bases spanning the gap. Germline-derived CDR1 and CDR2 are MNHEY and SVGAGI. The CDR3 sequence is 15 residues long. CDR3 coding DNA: TGTGCCAGCAGCGCCCAAGGGGGCTCCTACAATGAGCAGTTCTTC. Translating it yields CASSAQGGSYNEQFF.

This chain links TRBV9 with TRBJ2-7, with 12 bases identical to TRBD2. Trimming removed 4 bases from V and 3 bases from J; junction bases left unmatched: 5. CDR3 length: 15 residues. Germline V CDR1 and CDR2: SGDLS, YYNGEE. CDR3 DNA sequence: TGTGCCAGCAGCAAACTAGCGGGAGGAAACTACGAGCAGTACTTC. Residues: CASSKLAGGNYEQYF.

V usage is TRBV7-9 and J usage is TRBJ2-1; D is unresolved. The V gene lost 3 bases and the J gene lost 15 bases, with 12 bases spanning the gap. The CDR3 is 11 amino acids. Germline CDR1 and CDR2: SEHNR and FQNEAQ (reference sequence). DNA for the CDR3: TGTGCCAGCAGCTTCACCGTGATTGGGTTCTTC. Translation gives CASSFTVIGFF. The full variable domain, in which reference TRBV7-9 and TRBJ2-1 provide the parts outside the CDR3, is DTGVSQNPRHKITKRGQNVTFRCDPISEHNRLYWYRQTLGQGPEFLTYFQNEAQLEKSRLLSDRFSAERPKGSFSTLEIQRTEQGDSAMYLCASSFTVIGFFGPGTRLTVL.

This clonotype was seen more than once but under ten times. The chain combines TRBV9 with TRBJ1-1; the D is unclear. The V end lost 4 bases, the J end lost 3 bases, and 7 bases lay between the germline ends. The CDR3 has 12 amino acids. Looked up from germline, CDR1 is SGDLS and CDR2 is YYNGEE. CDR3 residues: CASSLRDTEAFF. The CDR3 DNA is TGTGCCAGCAGCCTCCGGGACACTGAAGCTTTCTTT.

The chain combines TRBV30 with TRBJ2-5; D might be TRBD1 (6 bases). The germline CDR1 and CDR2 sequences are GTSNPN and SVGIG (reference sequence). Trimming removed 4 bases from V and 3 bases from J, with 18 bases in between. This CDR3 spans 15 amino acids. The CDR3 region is CAWTPGQRWEETQYF. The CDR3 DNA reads TGTGCCTGGACGCCGGGACAAAGATGGGAAGAGACCCAGTACTTC.

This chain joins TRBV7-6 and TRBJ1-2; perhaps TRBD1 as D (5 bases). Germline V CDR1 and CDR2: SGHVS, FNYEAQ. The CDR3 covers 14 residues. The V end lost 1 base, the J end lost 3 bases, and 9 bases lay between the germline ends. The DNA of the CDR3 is TGTGCCAGCAGCTTAGATGTGGGGGACTATGGCTACACCTTC. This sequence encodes CASSLDVGDYGYTF.

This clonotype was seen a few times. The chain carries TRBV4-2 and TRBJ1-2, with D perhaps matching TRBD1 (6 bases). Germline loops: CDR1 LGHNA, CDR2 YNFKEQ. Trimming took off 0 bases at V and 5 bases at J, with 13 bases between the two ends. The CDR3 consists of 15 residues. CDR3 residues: CASSQEFGGQYGYTF. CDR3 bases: TGTGCCAGCAGCCAAGAGTTCGGGGGGCAATATGGCTACACCTTC.

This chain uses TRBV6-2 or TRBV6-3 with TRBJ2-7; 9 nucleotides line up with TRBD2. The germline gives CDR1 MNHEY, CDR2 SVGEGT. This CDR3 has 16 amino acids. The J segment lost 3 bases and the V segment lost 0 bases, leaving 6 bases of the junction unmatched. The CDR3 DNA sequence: TGTGCCAGCAGTTACTCGACTCTAGCGGGACTCTACGAGCAGTACTTC. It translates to CASSYSTLAGLYEQYF.

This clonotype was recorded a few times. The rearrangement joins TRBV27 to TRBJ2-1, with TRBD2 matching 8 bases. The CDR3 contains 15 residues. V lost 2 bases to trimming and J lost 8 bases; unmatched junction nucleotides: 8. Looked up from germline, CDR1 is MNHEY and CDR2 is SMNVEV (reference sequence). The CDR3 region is CASSLMRTSFDEQFF. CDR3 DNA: TGTGCCAGCAGTTTAATGAGGACTAGCTTTGATGAGCAGTTCTTC.

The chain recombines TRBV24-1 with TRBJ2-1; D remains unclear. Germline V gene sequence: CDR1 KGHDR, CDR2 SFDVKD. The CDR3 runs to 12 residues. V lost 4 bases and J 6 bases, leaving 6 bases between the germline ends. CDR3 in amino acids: CATSEGSNEQFF. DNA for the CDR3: TGTGCCACCAGTGAGGGTTCCAATGAGCAGTTCTTC.

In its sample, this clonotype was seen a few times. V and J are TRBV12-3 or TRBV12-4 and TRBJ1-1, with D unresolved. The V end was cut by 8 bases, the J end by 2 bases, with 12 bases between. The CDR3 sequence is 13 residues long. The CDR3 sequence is CASSKGHNTEAFF. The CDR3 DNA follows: TGTGCCAGCTCCAAAGGGCACAACACTGAAGCTTTCTTT.

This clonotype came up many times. CDR3 amino acids: CASSFSDEQFF. CDR3 sequence (DNA): TGTGCCAGCAGCTTTTCGGATGAGCAGTTCTTC. The chain combines TRBV7-9 with TRBJ2-1, with D hard to call. This CDR3 is built from 11 residues. The V end lost 3 bases, the J end lost 8 bases, and 5 bases lay between the germline ends. Germline CDR1 reads SEHNR; CDR2 reads FQNEAQ (reference sequence). Full variable domain (remainder filled in from reference TRBV7-9 and TRBJ2-1): DTGVSQNPRHKITKRGQNVTFRCDPISEHNRLYWYRQTLGQGPEFLTYFQNEAQLEKSRLLSDRFSAERPKGSFSTLEIQRTEQGDSAMYLCASSFSDEQFFGPGTRLTVL.

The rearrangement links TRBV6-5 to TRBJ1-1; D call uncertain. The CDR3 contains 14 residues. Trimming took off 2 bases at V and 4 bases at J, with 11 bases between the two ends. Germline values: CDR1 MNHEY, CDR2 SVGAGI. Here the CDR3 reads CASSYDGEGTEAFF. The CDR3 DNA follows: TGTGCCAGCAGTTACGACGGGGAGGGCACTGAAGCTTTCTTT.

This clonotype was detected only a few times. CDR3: CASSQDRGPREQYF. CDR3 bases: TGCGCCAGCAGCCAAGATCGGGGCCCACGGGAGCAGTACTTC. V gene TRBV4-3 combines with J gene TRBJ2-7; D is perhaps TRBD1 or TRBD2 (5 bases each). Trimming left V 0 bases short and J 7 bases short, with 13 bases between. CDR1 is LGHNA, CDR2 YSLEER, per germline. The CDR3 consists of 14 residues.

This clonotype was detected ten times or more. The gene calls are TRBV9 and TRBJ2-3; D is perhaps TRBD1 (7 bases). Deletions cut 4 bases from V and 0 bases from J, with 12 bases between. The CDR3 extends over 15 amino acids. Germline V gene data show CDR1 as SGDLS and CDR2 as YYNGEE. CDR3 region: CASSQGGPSTDTQYF. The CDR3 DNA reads TGTGCCAGCAGCCAGGGGGGACCAAGCACAGATACGCAGTATTTT.

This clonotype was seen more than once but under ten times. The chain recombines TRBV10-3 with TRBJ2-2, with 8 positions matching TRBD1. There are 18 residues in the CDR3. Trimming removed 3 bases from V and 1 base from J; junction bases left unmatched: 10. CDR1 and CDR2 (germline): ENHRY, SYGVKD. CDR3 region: CAISDEDRERQNTGELFF. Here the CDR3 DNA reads TGTGCCATCAGTGACGAGGACAGGGAAAGACAGAACACCGGGGAGCTGTTTTTT.

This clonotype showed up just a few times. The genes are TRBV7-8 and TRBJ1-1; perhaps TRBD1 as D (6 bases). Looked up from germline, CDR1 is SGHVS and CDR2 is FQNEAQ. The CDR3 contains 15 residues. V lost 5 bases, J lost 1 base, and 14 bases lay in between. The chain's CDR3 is CASSVKGGKNTEAFF. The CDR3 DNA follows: TGTGCCAGCAGCGTAAAGGGGGGTAAGAACACTGAAGCTTTCTTT. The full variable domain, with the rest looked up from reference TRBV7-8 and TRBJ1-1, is GAGVSQSPRYKVAKRGQDVALRCDPISGHVSLFWYQQALGQGPEFLTYFQNEAQLDKSGLPSDRFFAERPEGSVSTLKIQRTQQEDSAVYLCASSVKGGKNTEAFFGQGTRLTVV.

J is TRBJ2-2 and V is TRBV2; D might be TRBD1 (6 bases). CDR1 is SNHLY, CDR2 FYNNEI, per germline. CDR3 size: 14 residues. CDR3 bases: TGTGCTTGGTCCGGGACAACGAACACCGGGGAGCTGTTTTTT. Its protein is CAWSGTTNTGELFF.